Described below is a single T cell receptor (beta chain) sequence and its context. As yet, its antigen is unknown. Here immunoSEQ multiplex PCR was the method, and the copy in TCRdb shows in-frame clones only, minus some. The data contain over 2,000,000 clones, over 85% of them seen just once; the ten biggest clones take up about 1.6%. Only CD45RO-negative cells positively selected for CCR7 counted as naive CD8 cells, so terminally differentiated effector memory CD45RA+ cells were excluded. Trimming shortened V by 7 bases and J by 2 bases, and 15 bases separated the two germline ends. Germline lookup yields CDR1 GTSNPN and CDR2 SVGIG (reference sequence). The CDR3 totals 13 residues. These data originate in a study of shared clonotypes between healthy human individuals. Across the whole study: The study drew on a couple of women and three men aged 18 to 49 as donors. Study-level results: Estimated richness values were generally larger in naive subsets than in memory subsets.

The chain employs TRBV30 and TRBJ2-7, with D possibly being TRBD1 (5 bases). The sequenced sample consisted of naive CD8+ T cells from PBMCs. This TCR was recovered from a man in his late teens or twenties in good health. Some clones in this sample may be carry-over from other donors' samples. DNA of the CDR3: TGTGCCTATGGGGCATTAGTAACCTACGAGCAGTACTTC. Residues: CAYGALVTYEQYF. Full variable domain (remainder filled in from reference TRBV30 and TRBJ2-7): SQTIHQWPATLVQPVGSPLSLECTVEGTSNPNLYWYRQAAGRGLQLLFYSVGIGQISSEVPQNLSASRPQDRQFILSSKKLLLSDSGFYLCAYGALVTYEQYFGPGTRLTVT.